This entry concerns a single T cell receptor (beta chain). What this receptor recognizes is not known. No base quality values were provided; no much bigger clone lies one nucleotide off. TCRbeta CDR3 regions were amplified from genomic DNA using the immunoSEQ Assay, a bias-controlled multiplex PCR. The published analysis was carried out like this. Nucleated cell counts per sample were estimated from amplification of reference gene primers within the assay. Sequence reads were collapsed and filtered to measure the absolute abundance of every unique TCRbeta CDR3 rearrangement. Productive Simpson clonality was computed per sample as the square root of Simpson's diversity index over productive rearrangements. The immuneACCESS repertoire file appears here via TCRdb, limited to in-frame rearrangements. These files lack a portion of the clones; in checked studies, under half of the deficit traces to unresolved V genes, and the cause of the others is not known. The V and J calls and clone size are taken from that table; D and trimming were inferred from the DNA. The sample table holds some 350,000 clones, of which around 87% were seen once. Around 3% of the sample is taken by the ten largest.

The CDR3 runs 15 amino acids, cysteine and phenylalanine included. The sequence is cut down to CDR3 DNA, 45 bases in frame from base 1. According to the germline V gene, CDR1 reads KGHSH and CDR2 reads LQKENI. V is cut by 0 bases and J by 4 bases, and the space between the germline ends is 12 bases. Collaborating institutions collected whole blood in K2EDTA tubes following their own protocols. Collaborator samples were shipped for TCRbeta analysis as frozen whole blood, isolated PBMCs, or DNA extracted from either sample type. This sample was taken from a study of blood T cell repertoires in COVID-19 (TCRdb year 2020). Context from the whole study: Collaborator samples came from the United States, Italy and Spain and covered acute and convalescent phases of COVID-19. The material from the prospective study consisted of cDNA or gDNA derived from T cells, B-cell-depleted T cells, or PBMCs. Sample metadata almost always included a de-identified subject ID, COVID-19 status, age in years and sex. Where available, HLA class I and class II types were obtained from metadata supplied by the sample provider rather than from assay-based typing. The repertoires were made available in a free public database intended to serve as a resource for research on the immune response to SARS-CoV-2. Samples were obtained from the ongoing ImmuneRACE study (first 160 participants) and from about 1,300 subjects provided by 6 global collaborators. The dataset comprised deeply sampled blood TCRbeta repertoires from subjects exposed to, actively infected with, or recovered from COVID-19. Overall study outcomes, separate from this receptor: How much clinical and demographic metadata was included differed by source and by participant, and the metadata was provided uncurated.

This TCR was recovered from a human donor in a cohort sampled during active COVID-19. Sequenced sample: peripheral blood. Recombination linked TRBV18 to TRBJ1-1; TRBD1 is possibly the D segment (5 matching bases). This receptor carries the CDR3 CASSPPGGVGTEAFF. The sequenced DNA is TGTGCCAGCTCACCACCGGGGGGGGTGGGCACTGAAGCTTTCTTT.